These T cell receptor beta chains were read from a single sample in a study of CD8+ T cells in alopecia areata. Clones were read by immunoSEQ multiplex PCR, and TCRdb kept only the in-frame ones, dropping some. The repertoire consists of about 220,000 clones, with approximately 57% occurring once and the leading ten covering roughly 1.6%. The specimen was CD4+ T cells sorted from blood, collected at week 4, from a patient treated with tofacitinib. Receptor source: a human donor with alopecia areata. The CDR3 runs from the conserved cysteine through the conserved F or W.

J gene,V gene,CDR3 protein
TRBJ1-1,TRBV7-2,CASSFDSQEAFF
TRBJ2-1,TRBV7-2,CASSFERGEQFF
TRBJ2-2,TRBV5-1,CASSSPGPTGELFF
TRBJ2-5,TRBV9,CASSAGPEGTQYF
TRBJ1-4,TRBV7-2,CASSLSPGATNEKLFF
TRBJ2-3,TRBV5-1,CASSLGRNTQYF
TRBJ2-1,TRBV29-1,CSGLDRDFSYNEQFF
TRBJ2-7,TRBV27,CASRPGQGAYEQYF
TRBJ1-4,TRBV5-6,CASGRGQVNEKLFF
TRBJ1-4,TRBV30,CAWSDNEKLFF
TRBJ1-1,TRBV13,CASSPQRSPTEAFF
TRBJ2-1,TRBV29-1,CSVSSYNEQFF
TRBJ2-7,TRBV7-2,CASSSGHPYEQYF
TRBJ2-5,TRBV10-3,CAISQGGGETQYF
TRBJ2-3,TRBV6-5,CASSLGHPGTDTQYF
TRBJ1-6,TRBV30,CAWGSWKSIVSPLHF
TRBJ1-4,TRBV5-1,CASSQTINGEKLFF
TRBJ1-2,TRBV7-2,CASSGGRPIYGYTF
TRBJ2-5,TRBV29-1,CSVERETQYF
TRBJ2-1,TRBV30,CAWKGGSYNEQFF
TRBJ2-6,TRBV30,CAWSVSWAGANVLTF
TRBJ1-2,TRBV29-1,CSVDPNGVYGYTF
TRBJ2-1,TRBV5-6,CATTSGTRGYEQFF
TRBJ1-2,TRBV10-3,CAINTGQVGYTF
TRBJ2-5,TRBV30,CAWELAAFQETQYF
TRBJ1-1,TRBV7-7,CASSLTVNTEAFF
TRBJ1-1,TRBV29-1,CSVMGSSEAFF
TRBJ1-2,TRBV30,CAWSGGATNYGYTF
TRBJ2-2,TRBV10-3,CAISQATGELFF
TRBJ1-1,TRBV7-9,CASSRSGTEAFF
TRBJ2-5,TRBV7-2,CASSSLSPQYF
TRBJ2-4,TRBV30,CAWSVLEQGLAKNIQYF
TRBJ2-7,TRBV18,CASSPRLAGGTYEQYF
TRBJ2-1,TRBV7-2,CASSLQLLAGGKEQFF
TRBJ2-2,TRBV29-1,CSVYQYSNTGELFF
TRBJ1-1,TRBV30,CASEPGQQNTEAFF
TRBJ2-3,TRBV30,CAWTTGLDSYTDTQYF
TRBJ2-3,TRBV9,CANSVVLTDTQYF
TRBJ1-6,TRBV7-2,CASSLETANSPLHF
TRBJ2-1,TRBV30,CAWKGQGAASEQFF
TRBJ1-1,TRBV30,CAWSVQGNTEAFF
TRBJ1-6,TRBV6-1,CASSDWGTRSYNSPLHF
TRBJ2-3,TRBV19,CASTVTLGLAGGPDTQYF
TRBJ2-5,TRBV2,CASSGDRVETQYF
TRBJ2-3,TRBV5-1,CASSLQGAQYF
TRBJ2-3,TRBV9,CASSVPAGGADTQYF
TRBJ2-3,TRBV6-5,CASSYGLGLTDTQYF
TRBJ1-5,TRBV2,CASSEAGAGQPQHF
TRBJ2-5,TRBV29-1,CSTHGGGIETQYF
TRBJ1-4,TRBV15,CATSRDYRGTNEKLFF
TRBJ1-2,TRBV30,CAWSRAGSDYGYTF
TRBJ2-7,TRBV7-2,CASSSKQGIYEQYF
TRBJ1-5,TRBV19,CASSIWVSGFRGNQPQHF
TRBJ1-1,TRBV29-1,CSVNARTEAFF
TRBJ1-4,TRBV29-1,CSVRQGPEKLFF
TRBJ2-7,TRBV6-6,CASSWPDSYEQYF
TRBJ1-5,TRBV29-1,CSVGGSLGVPQHF
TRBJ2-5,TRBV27,CASRGPKETQYF
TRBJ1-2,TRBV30,CAWASDRANYGYTF